The 21 T cell receptor beta chains listed next were all sequenced from one sample in a study of shared clonotypes between healthy human individuals. Naive-designated CD8 cells lacked CD45RO, were positively enriched for CCR7, and omitted terminally differentiated effector memory CD45RA+ cells. The table came from immunoSEQ multiplex PCR; TCRdb's copy has only in-frame clones and leaves some out. The sample includes some 2.1 million clones, 93% seen only once; the top ten take 1.5% to 2%. The sequencing sample was made of naive CD8+ T cells from PBMCs. These receptors were taken from a man younger than 30 in good health. Some clones in this sample may be carry-over from other donors' samples.

V and J are TRBV13 and TRBJ2-7; D may correspond to TRBD1 or TRBD2 (6 bases each). CDR1 and CDR2 (germline): PRHDT, FYEKMQ (reference sequence). V was cut by 1 base and J by 3 bases, with 13 bases left in between. This CDR3 contains 15 residues. The CDR3 loop reads CASSLVHGGLYEQYF. DNA for the CDR3: TGTGCCAGCAGCTTAGTTCACGGGGGCCTCTACGAGCAGTACTTC.

In DNA form, the CDR3 reads TGTGCCAGCAGTCAGACCGGACAGGGGGCGAGAGAGAATAGCGGGAGAATAACCTACAATGAGCAGTTCTTC. Translation: CASSQTGQGARENSGRITYNEQFF. This chain connects TRBV2 to TRBJ2-1; TRBD1 aligns across 11 bases. The CDR3 has 24 amino acids. The V gene end was trimmed by 5 bases and the J gene end by 2 bases; junction bases not matched to a gene: 29. Germline values: CDR1 SNHLY, CDR2 FYNNEI.

This chain connects TRBV4-3 to TRBJ2-1, with 13 bases lining up with TRBD2. Trimming removed 4 bases from V and 4 bases from J; junction bases left unmatched: 10. The V gene's germline CDR1 is LGHNA and CDR2 YSLEER. The CDR3 has 18 amino acids. The CDR3 DNA follows: TGCGCCAGCAGCCCCAGCGGTACTAGCGGGAGGGTTTACAATGAGCAGTTCTTC. Its translation: CASSPSGTSGRVYNEQFF.

The V call is TRBV27, the J call TRBJ2-7; 10 nucleotides match TRBD2. After removal of 6 bases from V and 4 bases from J, the junction contained 18 bases not matched to a gene. Germline V lookup: CDR1 MNHEY, CDR2 SMNVEV (reference sequence). The CDR3 is made up of 18 amino acids. DNA for the CDR3: TGTGCCAGCAGCCCCCGGGGGCTTACGGTAGCGGGGGGATACGAGCAGTACTTC. It codes for CASSPRGLTVAGGYEQYF.

The chain joins TRBV4-1 to TRBJ2-3, with D hard to call. V shed 0 bases and J shed 7 bases, with 14 bases lying between them. Per germline, CDR1 MGHRA and CDR2 YSYEKL. CDR3 length: 15 residues. CDR3 protein: CASSQDGRLEYTQYF. For the CDR3, the DNA is TGCGCCAGCAGCCAAGACGGCCGGTTGGAGTATACGCAGTATTTT.

The V and J genes are TRBV10-3 and TRBJ2-2; 10 positions agree with TRBD2. The germline gives CDR1 ENHRY, CDR2 SYGVKD. The CDR3 covers 16 residues. The V gene end was trimmed by 6 bases and the J gene end by 4 bases; junction bases not matched to a gene: 8. DNA for the CDR3: TGTGCCATCAGGGCTCTAGCGGGAGTCGTCACCGGGGAGCTGTTTTTT. It specifies CAIRALAGVVTGELFF.

Here the CDR3 reads CASSLWGPGHRNTGELFF. Here the CDR3 DNA reads TGTGCCAGCAGTTTATGGGGACCGGGACACCGAAACACCGGGGAGCTGTTTTTT. J is TRBJ2-2 and V is TRBV27; D perhaps matches TRBD1 (6 bases). CDR3 size: 18 residues. V shed 1 base and J shed 2 bases, with 17 bases lying between them. Per the germline V gene, CDR1 is MNHEY and CDR2 is SMNVEV (reference sequence).

The chain recombines TRBV10-3 with TRBJ1-5; 9 bases align to TRBD1. The CDR3 length is 16 residues. J gave up 4 bases and V 3 bases, and 7 bases lay outside the gene matches. Germline V gene lookup returns CDR1 ENHRY and CDR2 SYGVKD. The DNA of the CDR3 is TGTGCCATCAGTGACCGGGACAGGGCTCGGAATCAGCCCCAGCATTTT. It yields the protein CAISDRDRARNQPQHF.

The chain links TRBV5-6 to TRBJ1-1, with D unclear. Per the germline V gene, CDR1 is SGHDT and CDR2 is YYEEEE. The CDR3 has 14 residues. Trimming shortened V by 2 bases and J by 3 bases, and 11 bases separated the two germline ends. The DNA of the CDR3 is TGTGCCAGCAGCTTTGGCTCATTCTACACTGAAGCTTTCTTT. Translation: CASSFGSFYTEAFF. Supplemented by reference TRBV5-6 and TRBJ1-1, the full variable domain reads DAGVTQSPTHLIKTRGQQVTLRCSPKSGHDTVSWYQQALGQGPQFIFQYYEEEERQRGNFPDRFSGHQFPNYSSELNVNALLLGDSALYLCASSFGSFYTEAFFGQGTRLTVV.

This chain joins TRBV10-3 and TRBJ1-2; D perhaps matches TRBD1 (5 bases). The CDR3 totals 13 residues. V shed 2 bases and J shed 4 bases, with 8 bases lying between them. Germline V gives CDR1 ENHRY, CDR2 SYGVKD. This chain's CDR3 is CAISETRGYGYTF. CDR3 sequence (DNA): TGTGCCATCAGTGAGACAAGGGGCTATGGCTACACCTTC.

Only one count was recorded for this clone. The chain has TRBV7-9 and TRBJ1-4; TRBD1 agrees at 11 bases. The CDR3 is 14 residues long. The germline gives CDR1 SEHNR, CDR2 FQNEAQ (reference sequence). V gave up 5 bases and J gave up 8 bases; unmatched junction bases: 4. CDR3 DNA: TGTGCCAGCAGCCGGGGACAGGGGGGAGAAAAACTGTTTTTT. Its translation is CASSRGQGGEKLFF.

The chain couples TRBV11-2 to TRBJ2-2; D may be TRBD2 (5 bases). Trimming removed 7 bases from V and 3 bases from J, with 12 bases in between. This CDR3 is built from 14 residues. CDR1 SGHAT and CDR2 FQNNGV come from the germline V gene. The CDR3 loop reads CASKTDGDTGELFF. CDR3 sequence (DNA): TGTGCCAGCAAAACGGACGGGGACACCGGGGAGCTGTTTTTT.

The genes are TRBV7-8 and TRBJ2-5; 8 positions agree with TRBD1. Germline lookup yields CDR1 SGHVS and CDR2 FQNEAQ. J lost 4 bases, V lost 5 bases, and 15 bases had no gene match. The CDR3 has 17 residues. The CDR3 bases are TGTGCCAGCAGCAAACGAGGGTTGGGACAGGACCCAGAGACCCAGTACTTC. Translating it yields CASSKRGLGQDPETQYF.

This chain uses TRBV14 with TRBJ2-1; D is uncertain. The V gene's germline CDR1 is SGHDN and CDR2 FVKESK. This CDR3 region has 12 residues. V lost 4 bases to trimming and J lost 6 bases, with 7 bases between them. The CDR3: CASSLWPNEQFF. The CDR3 DNA reads as TGTGCCAGCAGCCTGTGGCCCAATGAGCAGTTCTTC.

The CDR3 sequence: CASSYKEGSGNTIYF. In nucleotides, the CDR3 is TGTGCCAGCAGTTATAAGGAGGGCTCCGGAAACACCATATATTTT. This chain connects TRBV6-6 to TRBJ1-3; D gene uncertain. V was cut by 3 bases and J by 4 bases, with 13 bases left in between. Looked up from germline, CDR1 is MNHNY and CDR2 is SVGAGI (reference sequence). The CDR3 runs to 15 residues.

The chain is built from TRBV6-5 and TRBJ1-2, with 8 nucleotides matching TRBD1. Unmatched junction bases numbered 5, after V lost 8 bases and J lost 0 bases. The CDR3 contains 14 residues. Looked up from germline, CDR1 is MNHEY and CDR2 is SVGAGI. CDR3 in amino acids: CASRGQAPNYGYTF. Here the CDR3 DNA reads TGTGCCAGCCGGGGACAGGCTCCTAACTATGGCTACACCTTC.

On this clone: Other DNA sequences in this specimen translate into the identical CDR3. The V call is TRBV7-9, the J call TRBJ2-7, with 8 bases identical to TRBD2. The germline V gene encodes CDR1 SEHNR and CDR2 FQNEAQ (reference sequence). The CDR3 sequence is 14 residues long. Trimming at V came to 3 bases and at J to 3 bases, leaving 4 bases not matched to a gene. The CDR3 DNA follows: TGTGCCAGCAGCTTGGGCCTAGCGGGCTACGAGCAGTACTTC. Its translation: CASSLGLAGYEQYF.

V and J are TRBV10-3 and TRBJ2-7; D unresolved. Germline CDR1 and CDR2: ENHRY and SYGVKD. There are 12 residues in the CDR3. Trimming cost V 7 bases and J 2 bases, with 9 bases left between them. The CDR3 reads CAIMSETYEQYF. CDR3 DNA: TGTGCCATCATGAGCGAAACCTACGAGCAGTACTTC.

J is TRBJ2-3 and V is TRBV2, with 7 bases matching TRBD2. CDR3 length equals 16 residues. Germline V gives CDR1 SNHLY, CDR2 FYNNEI. V gave up 3 bases and J gave up 1 base; unmatched junction bases: 7. The CDR3 sequence is CASSDPGGSGTDTQYF. CDR3 nucleotides: TGTGCCAGCAGTGATCCAGGCGGGAGTGGCACAGATACGCAGTATTTT.

The chain combines TRBV4-1 with TRBJ1-1; maybe TRBD1 (5 bases). The CDR3 sequence is 14 residues long. Germline CDR1 is MGHRA and CDR2 is YSYEKL. V was shortened by 0 bases and J by 10 bases, with 15 bases between the two germline ends. The CDR3 loop is CASSQDTGPIAAFF. The CDR3 DNA is TGCGCCAGCAGCCAAGATACAGGTCCCATAGCAGCTTTCTTT.

This clone appeared once. The CDR3 DNA reads as TGTGCCAGCAGCCCCTCAGCGGGAGAGGCAGAGACCCAGTACTTC. It is translated as CASSPSAGEAETQYF. The chain uses TRBV7-9 and TRBJ2-5; 8 bases align to TRBD2. Germline V lookup: CDR1 SEHNR, CDR2 FQNEAQ (reference sequence). J gave up 4 bases and V 5 bases, and 9 bases lay outside the gene matches. The CDR3 has 15 amino acids. The variable domain in full, completed from reference TRBV7-9 and TRBJ2-5, reads DTGVSQNPRHKITKRGQNVTFRCDPISEHNRLYWYRQTLGQGPEFLTYFQNEAQLEKSRLLSDRFSAERPKGSFSTLEIQRTEQGDSAMYLCASSPSAGEAETQYFGPGTRLLVL.